The entry that follows covers one TCR beta chain sequence. The data belong to a study of T cell responses to AZD1222 COVID-19 vaccine. Profiled with immunoSEQ multiplex PCR; TCRdb holds only in-frame clones, not every one. This sample has more than 110,000 clones; about 91% occur once, and the top ten carry 3.6%. The sequence derives from an adult who received the AZD1222 COVID-19 vaccine. The sample consisted of peripheral blood, taken 28 days after the second AZD1222 dose.

The CDR3 coding sequence is TGTGCCAGCAGTTCTACAGCCCAGTATGGCTACACCTTC. Protein: CASSSTAQYGYTF. The rearrangement uses TRBV6-5 and TRBJ1-2; D ambiguous. CDR1 MNHEY and CDR2 SVGAGI come from the germline V gene. The CDR3 has 13 amino acids. Trimming took 4 bases from V and 5 from J, leaving 11 bases between them.